This T cell receptor beta chain emerged from a study of OX40 agonist ivuxolimab in advanced cancers. The overall study: Participants, 75% to 85% male, averaged roughly 60 years of age, ranging from roughly 20 to 85. Study results and caveats: Normalized expansion of T-cell clones was also low for some nonresponders. Relative to CD4+ cells, CD8+ T cells on average had more expanded clones.

The table came from immunoSEQ multiplex PCR; TCRdb's copy has only in-frame clones and leaves some out. The sample contains fewer than 30,000 clones, around nine tenths of which appear only once. Patients were ruled out by autoimmune disease history or systemic immunosuppression. This clone occurred once. Its specificity is not known. V shed 0 bases and J shed 10 bases, with 7 bases lying between them. Germline V CDR1 and CDR2: MGHRA, YSYEKL. The CDR3 has 12 residues. This clonotype was sampled from an adult with an advanced solid tumor such as melanoma, head and neck, liver or kidney cancer. This chain links TRBV4-1 with TRBJ2-1, with unresolved D. The specimen comprised CD4+ or CD8+ T cells sorted from blood, sampled in a trial of the OX40 agonist ivuxolimab. As DNA, the CDR3 is TGCGCCAGCAGCCAAGATCGTGCAGAGCAGTTCTTC. This codes for CASSQDRAEQFF.